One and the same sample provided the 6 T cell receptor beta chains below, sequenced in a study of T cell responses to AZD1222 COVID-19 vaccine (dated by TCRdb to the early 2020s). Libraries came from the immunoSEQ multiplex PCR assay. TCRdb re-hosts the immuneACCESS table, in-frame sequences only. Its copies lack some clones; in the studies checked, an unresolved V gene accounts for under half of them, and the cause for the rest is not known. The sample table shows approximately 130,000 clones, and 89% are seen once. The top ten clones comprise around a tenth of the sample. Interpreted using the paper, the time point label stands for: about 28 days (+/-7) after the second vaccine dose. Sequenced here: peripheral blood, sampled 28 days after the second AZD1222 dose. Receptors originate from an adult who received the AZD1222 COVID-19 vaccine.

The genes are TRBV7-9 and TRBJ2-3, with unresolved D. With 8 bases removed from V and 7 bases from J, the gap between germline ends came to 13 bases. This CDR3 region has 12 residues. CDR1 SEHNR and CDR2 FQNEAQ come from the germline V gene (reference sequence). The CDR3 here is CASGRISYTQYF. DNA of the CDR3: TGTGCCAGCGGAAGGATCTCTTATACGCAGTATTTT.

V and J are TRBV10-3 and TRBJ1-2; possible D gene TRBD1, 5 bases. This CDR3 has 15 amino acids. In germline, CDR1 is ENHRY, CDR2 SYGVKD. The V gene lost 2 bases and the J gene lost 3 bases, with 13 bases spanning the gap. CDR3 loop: CAISEIPQGYYGYTF. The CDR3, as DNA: TGTGCCATCAGTGAGATTCCCCAGGGCTACTATGGCTACACCTTC.

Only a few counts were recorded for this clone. CDR3 sequence: CASSLKTALELDEQYF. CDR3 nucleotides: TGTGCCAGCAGCTTGAAGACGGCCCTGGAGCTGGACGAGCAGTACTTC. V gene TRBV5-6 combines with J gene TRBJ2-7; no clear D gene. Trimming took 1 base from V and 5 from J, leaving 19 bases between them. CDR1 and CDR2 (germline): SGHDT, YYEEEE. The CDR3 covers 16 residues.

CDR3 nucleotides: TGTGCTAGTGGTTTATTTATGAACACTGAAGCTTTCTTT. Its protein is CASGLFMNTEAFF. The gene calls are TRBV12-5 and TRBJ1-1; D is undetermined. The CDR3 has 13 residues. V was clipped by 3 bases and J by 0 bases, with 5 bases between them. Germline V gives CDR1 LGHNT, CDR2 FRNRAP.

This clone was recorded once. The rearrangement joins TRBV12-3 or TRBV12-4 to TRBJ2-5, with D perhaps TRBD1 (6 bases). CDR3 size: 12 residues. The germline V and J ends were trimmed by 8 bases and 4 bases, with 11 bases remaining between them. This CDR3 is CASGQGRETQYF. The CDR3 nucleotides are TGTGCCAGCGGGCAGGGGAGAGAGACCCAGTACTTC.

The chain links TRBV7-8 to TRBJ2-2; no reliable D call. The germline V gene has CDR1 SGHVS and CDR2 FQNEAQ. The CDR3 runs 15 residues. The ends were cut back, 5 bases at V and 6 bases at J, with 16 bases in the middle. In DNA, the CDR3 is TGTGCCAGCAGCCCCCGTGAGAGCGCGGCCGGGGAGCTGTTTTTT. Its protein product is CASSPRESAAGELFF.